The 5 T cell receptor beta chains listed next were all sequenced from one sample in a study of blood T cell repertoires in COVID-19. Here immunoSEQ multiplex PCR was the method, and the copy in TCRdb shows in-frame clones only, minus some. The table lists about 150,000 clones, roughly nine tenths of them singletons, with approximately 0.59% in the top ten. Sequencing was done on a sample of peripheral blood. The source of these receptors is a man aged 45 to 65 with acute or convalescent COVID-19.

V is TRBV11-1 and J is TRBJ1-6; 7 positions match TRBD1. This CDR3 comprises 15 residues. Trimming took 4 bases from V and 10 from J; bases not matched to a gene: 10. Germline-derived CDR1 and CDR2 are SGHAT and FQDESV (reference sequence). DNA of the CDR3: TGTGCCAGCAGCTACTTGACAGGGTTTCAATCACCCCTCCACTTT. This codes for CASSYLTGFQSPLHF.

The chain employs TRBV30 and TRBJ1-6, with D unresolved. The CDR3 length is 13 residues. V was shortened by 5 bases and J by 7 bases, with 12 bases between the two germline ends. CDR1 is GTSNPN and CDR2 is SVGIG in the germline V gene (reference sequence). For the CDR3, the DNA is TGTGCCTGGGCCTGGGCCCAAAATTCACCCCTCCACTTT. Protein sequence: CAWAWAQNSPLHF.

V gene TRBV5-1 combines with J gene TRBJ1-1; possible D gene TRBD1, 6 bases. V was cut by 5 bases and J by 3 bases, with 14 bases left in between. CDR1 and CDR2 (germline): SGHRS, YFSETQ. The CDR3 sequence is 14 residues long. This chain's CDR3 is CASSGGSRYTEAFF. The CDR3 DNA follows: TGCGCCAGCAGTGGGGGCAGCAGATACACTGAAGCTTTCTTT.

The chain uses TRBV20-1 and TRBJ1-5, with TRBD1 matching 10 bases. The CDR3 is made up of 16 amino acids. J lost 0 bases, V lost 3 bases, and 5 bases had no gene match. Germline CDR1 is DFQATT and CDR2 is SNEGSKA (reference sequence). The CDR3 DNA is TGCAGTGCTAGTCGGACAGGGGGAGGTAGCAATCAGCCCCAGCATTTT. It translates to CSASRTGGGSNQPQHF.

The chain carries TRBV7-6 and TRBJ1-5, with a possible D match to TRBD1 (6 bases). V was pared by 3 bases and J by 0 bases, with 15 bases between. Germline assignment: CDR1 SGHVS and CDR2 FNYEAQ. The CDR3 extends over 17 amino acids. The chain's CDR3 is CASSLREAGDSNQPQHF. For the CDR3, the DNA is TGTGCCAGCAGCTTGCGCGAGGCAGGGGATAGCAATCAGCCCCAGCATTTT.